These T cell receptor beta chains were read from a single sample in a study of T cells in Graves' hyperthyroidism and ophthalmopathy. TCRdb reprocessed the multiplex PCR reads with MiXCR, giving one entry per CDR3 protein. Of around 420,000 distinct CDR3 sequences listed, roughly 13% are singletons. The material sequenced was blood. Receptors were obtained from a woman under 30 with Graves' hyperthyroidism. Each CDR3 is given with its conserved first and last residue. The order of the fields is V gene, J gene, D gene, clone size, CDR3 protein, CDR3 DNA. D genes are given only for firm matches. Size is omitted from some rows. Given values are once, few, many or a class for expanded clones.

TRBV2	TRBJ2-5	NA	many	CASSGKQTNQETQYF	TGTGCCAGCAGTGGAAAACAAACAAATCAAGAGACCCAGTACTTC
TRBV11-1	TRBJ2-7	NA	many	CASSGRLVLFYEQYF	TGTGCCAGCAGCGGGAGACTAGTCCTTTTCTACGAGCAGTACTTC
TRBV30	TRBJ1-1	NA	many	CAWSDWDRDTEAFF	TGTGCCTGGAGTGACTGGGATCGGGACACTGAAGCTTTCTTT
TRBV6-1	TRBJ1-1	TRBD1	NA	CASSSTGQGVTEAFF	TGTGCCAGCAGTTCGACTGGACAGGGTGTGACTGAAGCTTTCTTT
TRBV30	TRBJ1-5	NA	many	CAWSSTRLSNQPQHF	TGTGCCTGGAGTAGCACCAGGCTAAGCAATCAGCCCCAGCATTTT
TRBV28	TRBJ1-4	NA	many	CASRPTGGNEKLFF	TGTGCCAGCAGGCCGACAGGAGGGAATGAAAAACTGTTTTTT
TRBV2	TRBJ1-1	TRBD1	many	CASTAHPDRGTEAFF	TGTGCCAGCACCGCTCATCCCGACAGGGGCACTGAAGCTTTCTTT
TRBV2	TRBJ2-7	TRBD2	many	CASTGGGLGYEQYF	TGTGCCAGCACCGGGGGGGGGCTGGGATACGAGCAGTACTTC
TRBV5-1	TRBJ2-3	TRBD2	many	CASSLGVGTSVPDTQYF	TGCGCCAGCAGCTTGGGGGTCGGGACTAGCGTTCCAGATACGCAGTATTTT
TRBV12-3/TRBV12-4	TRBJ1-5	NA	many	CASSGEGNQPQHF	TGTGCCAGCAGTGGAGAGGGGAATCAGCCCCAGCATTTT
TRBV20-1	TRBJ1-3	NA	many	CSASFQGTGNTIYF	TGCAGTGCTAGCTTCCAGGGAACTGGAAACACCATATATTTT
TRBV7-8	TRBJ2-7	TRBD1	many	CASSAGWTGGPNEQYF	TGTGCCAGCAGCGCGGGCTGGACAGGGGGTCCCAACGAGCAGTACTTC
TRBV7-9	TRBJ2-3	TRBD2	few	CASSRNSGMADTQYF	TGTGCCAGCAGCCGAAACAGCGGGATGGCAGATACGCAGTATTTT
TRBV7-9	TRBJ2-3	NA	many	CASSLRERDTQYF	TGTGCCAGCAGCCTCAGAGAGCGAGATACGCAGTATTTT
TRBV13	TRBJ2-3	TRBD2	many	CASSWGLAVRRSTDTQYF	TGTGCCAGCAGCTGGGGACTAGCGGTTCGCCGTAGCACAGATACGCAGTATTTT
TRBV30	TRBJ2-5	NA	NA	CAWSSPDRGGETQYF	TGTGCCTGGAGTTCTCCAGACAGGGGAGGGGAGACCCAGTACTTC
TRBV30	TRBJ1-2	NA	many	CAWSGTGGGLNYGYTF	TGTGCCTGGAGTGGGACCGGGGGAGGGCTCAACTATGGCTACACCTTC
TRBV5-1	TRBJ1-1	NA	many	CASSLDRQNTEAFF	TGCGCCAGCAGCTTAGACAGGCAGAACACTGAAGCTTTCTTT
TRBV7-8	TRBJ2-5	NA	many	CASTSPEQETQYF	TGTGCCAGCACCTCCCCGGAACAAGAGACCCAGTACTTC
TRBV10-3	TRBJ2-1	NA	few	CATLDTEQFF	TGTGCCACCCTGGACACTGAGCAGTTCTTC
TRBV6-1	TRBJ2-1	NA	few	CASSPKLRVFDEQFF	TGTGCCAGCAGCCCAAAACTGAGGGTTTTCGATGAGCAGTTCTTC
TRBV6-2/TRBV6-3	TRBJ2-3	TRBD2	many	CASSYLAGVFSTDTQYF	TGTGCCAGCAGTTACCTAGCGGGAGTGTTTAGCACAGATACGCAGTATTTT
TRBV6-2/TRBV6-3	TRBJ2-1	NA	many	CASSYIGYSYNEQFF	TGTGCCAGCAGTTACATCGGCTACTCCTACAATGAGCAGTTCTTC
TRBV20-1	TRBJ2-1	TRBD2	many	CSASTSGRVFEQFF	TGCAGTGCTTCGACTAGCGGGAGGGTTTTTGAGCAGTTCTTC
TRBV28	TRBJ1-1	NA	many	CASSLTTAEAFF	TGTGCCAGCAGTCTAACGACCGCTGAAGCTTTCTTT
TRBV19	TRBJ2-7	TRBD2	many	CASSIDGLAGVNEQYF	TGTGCCAGTAGTATTGACGGACTAGCGGGAGTCAACGAGCAGTACTTC
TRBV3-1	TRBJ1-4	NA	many	CASSLRQKNEKLFF	TGTGCCAGCAGTCTGCGGCAGAAGAATGAAAAACTGTTTTTT
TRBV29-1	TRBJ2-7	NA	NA	CSVTFFQGREQYF	TGCAGCGTTACATTTTTTCAGGGGCGCGAGCAGTACTTC
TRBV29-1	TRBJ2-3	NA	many	CSVAGGIGGDTQYF	TGCAGCGTTGCCGGCGGGATTGGGGGAGATACGCAGTATTTT
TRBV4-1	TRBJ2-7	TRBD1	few	CASSQFHITGGSSYEQYF	TGCGCCAGCAGCCAATTTCACATCACAGGGGGGAGTTCCTACGAGCAGTACTTC
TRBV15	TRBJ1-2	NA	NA	CATSDYREANGYTF	TGTGCCACCAGCGATTACAGGGAGGCGAATGGCTACACCTTC
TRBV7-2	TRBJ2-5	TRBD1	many	CASSSRRQGPLETQYF	TGTGCCAGCAGCTCCCGGAGACAGGGCCCCCTAGAGACCCAGTACTTC
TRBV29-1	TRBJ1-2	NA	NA	CSVGGIYGYTF	TGCAGCGTTGGCGGCATCTATGGCTACACCTTC
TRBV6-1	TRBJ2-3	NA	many	CASSDASEPDTQYF	TGTGCCAGCAGTGACGCTAGTGAGCCAGATACGCAGTATTTT
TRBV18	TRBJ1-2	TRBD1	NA	CASSPIRDRGNYGYTF	TGTGCCAGCTCACCCATTAGGGACAGGGGGAACTATGGCTACACCTTC
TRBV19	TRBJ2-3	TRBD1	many	CASRDRGRPDTQYF	TGTGCCAGTCGGGACAGGGGGCGTCCAGATACGCAGTATTTT
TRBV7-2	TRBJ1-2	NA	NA	CASSQSGGEGYTF	TGCGCCAGCAGCCAGAGCGGGGGCGAAGGCTACACCTTC